The 20 T cell receptor beta chains reported below all come from one sample, sequenced in a study of T cell clonotyping in hematopoietic cell transplantation. Clones were read by immunoSEQ multiplex PCR, and TCRdb kept only the in-frame ones, dropping some. The sample holds about 14,000 clones, less than 70% seen once. The sample was PBMCs. Source of these receptors: a human donor who either received an allogeneic hematopoietic cell transplant for a myeloid malignancy or was a related donor (not recorded which). Some clones in this sample may be carry-over from other donors' samples.

The chain couples TRBV28 to TRBJ2-5; TRBD2 might be the D (6 bases). Gene TRBJ2-7 matches the end of the DNA better, so the J call may be wrong. Germline assignment: CDR1 MDHEN and CDR2 SYDVKM. This CDR3 spans 16 amino acids. The CDR3 here is CASSSRTITPSYEQYF. The CDR3 nucleotides are TGTGCCAGCAGTTCACGGACTATTACTCCCTCCTACGAGCAGTACTTC.

There are a few counts of this clone. The V gene is TRBV7-2, the J gene TRBJ2-7; weak D call: TRBD2 (5 bases). V lost 1 base and J lost 4, with 11 bases in between. Germline CDR1 and CDR2: SGHTA and FQGNSA. There are 14 residues in the CDR3. DNA for the CDR3: TGTGCCAGCAGCTTAGACGGGGTGGGGTACGAGCAGTACTTC. As protein: CASSLDGVGYEQYF.

V and J are TRBV5-1 and TRBJ2-5; tentative D call: TRBD1 (7 bases). With 4 bases removed from V and 1 base from J, the gap between germline ends came to 14 bases. Germline values: CDR1 SGHRS, CDR2 YFSETQ. This CDR3 is built from 15 residues. CDR3 nucleotides: TGCGCCAGCAGCACGTGGGGGGACAGCCAAGAGACCCAGTACTTC. Translated: CASSTWGDSQETQYF.

The gene calls are TRBV6-6 and TRBJ1-4, with D hard to call. This CDR3 has 11 amino acids. V was trimmed by 2 bases and J by 15 bases, leaving 10 bases between them. CDR1 and CDR2 (germline): MNHNY, SVGAGI (reference sequence). CDR3 in amino acids: CASSYGGRVFF. Here the CDR3 DNA reads TGTGCCAGCAGTTACGGTGGGAGGGTGTTTTTT.

The chain is built from TRBV28 and TRBJ2-7; D is perhaps TRBD1 (6 bases). This CDR3 is built from 13 residues. The germline V gene has CDR1 MDHEN and CDR2 SYDVKM. The V and J ends lost 10 bases and 9 bases respectively, with 22 bases between them. CDR3 protein: CATTTGAPQGQYF. CDR3 sequence (DNA): TGTGCCACCACGACAGGAGCGCCTCAGGGGCAGTACTTC.

V and J are TRBV6-5 and TRBJ2-5; weak D call: TRBD2 (6 bases). Germline CDR1 reads MNHEY; CDR2 reads SVGAGI. The CDR3 length is 15 residues. Trimming took off 2 bases at V and 2 bases at J, with 12 bases between the two ends. In nucleotides, the CDR3 is TGTGCCAGCAGTTACATCCCGGGGACTCAAGAGACCCAGTACTTC. As protein: CASSYIPGTQETQYF.

The V and J genes are TRBV5-6 and TRBJ1-1; perhaps TRBD1 as D (6 bases). V was trimmed by 5 bases and J by 7 bases, leaving 15 bases between them. In germline, CDR1 is SGHDT, CDR2 YYEEEE. This CDR3 has 13 residues. The CDR3 region is CASRAGVVGEAFF. The DNA of the CDR3 is TGTGCCAGCAGGGCAGGGGTTGTCGGTGAAGCTTTCTTT.

The chain joins TRBV9 to TRBJ1-2, with D hard to call. Germline CDR1 is SGDLS and CDR2 is YYNGEE. CDR3 size: 14 residues. Trimming shortened V by 3 bases and J by 8 bases, and 17 bases separated the two germline ends. CDR3 sequence: CASSDRLGPLGYTF. CDR3 nucleotides: TGTGCCAGCAGCGACCGACTGGGCCCCTTGGGCTACACCTTC.

V is TRBV1 and J is TRBJ2-5; TRBD2, as called in the table, went unchecked against the DNA. TRBV1 corresponds to a pseudogene. The CDR3 extends over 17 amino acids. The CDR3 DNA follows: TGCACCAGCAGCCAAGATCCGGGACTAGCGGGAAAAGAGACCCAGTACTTC. Translation: CTSSQDPGLAGKETQYF.

The rearrangement uses TRBV5-8 and TRBJ1-2; D may be TRBD1 (5 bases). CDR3 length: 16 amino acids. From germline, CDR1 is SGHTS and CDR2 YDEGEE. V shed 0 bases and J shed 8 bases, with 20 bases lying between them. In DNA form, the CDR3 reads TGTGCCAGCAGCTTGGATTGGAAGGGACTCTCGACCGGCTACACCTTC. It encodes CASSLDWKGLSTGYTF. The full variable domain, completed using reference TRBV5-8 and TRBJ1-2, is EAGVTQSPTHLIKTRGQQATLRCSPISGHTSVYWYQQALGLGLQFLLWYDEGEERNRGNFPPRFSGRQFPNYSSELNVNALELEDSALYLCASSLDWKGLSTGYTFGSGTRLTVV.

The CDR3 DNA sequence: TGTGCCAGCAGCCGACGGACAGGGGGCAATGAAAAACTGTTTTTT. Translating gives CASSRRTGGNEKLFF. The gene calls are TRBV7-9 and TRBJ1-4; the match to TRBD1 covers 11 bases. This CDR3 has 15 residues. From germline, CDR1 is SEHNR and CDR2 FQNEAQ (reference sequence). V lost 5 bases to trimming and J lost 5 bases; unmatched junction nucleotides: 4.

J is TRBJ2-7 and V is TRBV30; TRBD1 matches 8 bases. V was pared by 8 bases and J by 2 bases, with 8 bases of the junction left unmatched. The CDR3 is 13 amino acids. The germline V gene encodes CDR1 GTSNPN and CDR2 SVGIG (reference sequence). The CDR3 sequence: CASRDRRAYEQYF. As DNA, the CDR3 is TGTGCCAGCCGGGACAGGAGAGCCTACGAGCAGTACTTC.

The V and J genes are TRBV30 and TRBJ1-2; a weak D match, TRBD1 (6 bases). Trimming took 3 bases from V and 0 from J, leaving 17 bases between them. Germline CDR1 and CDR2: GTSNPN and SVGIG (reference sequence). The CDR3 contains 16 residues. CDR3 DNA sequence: TGTGCCTGGAGGAAAAGGGGGACATCTGCTAACTATGGCTACACCTTC. As protein: CAWRKRGTSANYGYTF. Full variable domain (rest looked up from reference TRBV30 and TRBJ1-2): SQTIHQWPATLVQPVGSPLSLECTVEGTSNPNLYWYRQAAGRGLQLLFYSVGIGQISSEVPQNLSASRPQDRQFILSSKKLLLSDSGFYLCAWRKRGTSANYGYTFGSGTRLTVV.

This clone was picked up one time. This chain uses TRBV4-3 with TRBJ2-2; tentative D call: TRBD1 (6 bases). V lost 4 bases and J 6 bases, leaving 12 bases between the germline ends. The CDR3 consists of 14 residues. Germline lookup yields CDR1 LGHNA and CDR2 YSLEER. CDR3 sequence: CASSPRAGAGELFF. The DNA for the CDR3 is TGCGCCAGCAGCCCACGGGCAGGGGCCGGGGAGCTGTTTTTT.

This chain links TRBV4-3 with TRBJ1-4, with TRBD1 identical over 9 bases. V dropped 5 bases and J dropped 7; count of bases not matched to a gene: 8. Per the germline V gene, CDR1 is LGHNA and CDR2 is YSLEER. The CDR3 is 15 residues long. The CDR3 DNA sequence: TGCGCCAGCAGCGAAAACAGGGGGCTTGCTGAAAAACTGTTTTTT. Amino acids: CASSENRGLAEKLFF.

This chain joins TRBV28 and TRBJ2-7, with 9 bases matching TRBD1. The J segment lost 3 bases and the V segment lost 7 bases, leaving 4 bases of the junction unmatched. Germline assignment: CDR1 MDHEN and CDR2 SYDVKM. The CDR3 consists of 13 residues. CDR3 sequence: CASTRGQGYEQYF. Here the CDR3 DNA reads TGTGCCAGCACCCGGGGACAGGGCTACGAGCAGTACTTC. Supplemented by reference TRBV28 and TRBJ2-7, the full variable domain reads DVKVTQSSRYLVKRTGEKVFLECVQDMDHENMFWYRQDPGLGLRLIYFSYDVKMKEKGDIPEGYSVSREKKERFSLILESASTNQTSMYLCASTRGQGYEQYFGPGTRLTVT.

The chain couples TRBV7-9 to TRBJ2-7; no firm D call. The V gene lost 2 bases and the J gene lost 3 bases, with 8 bases spanning the gap. This CDR3 is 13 amino acids long. CDR1 SEHNR and CDR2 FQNEAQ come from the germline V gene (reference sequence). The CDR3 loop reads CASSLQAFYEQYF. The DNA of the CDR3 is TGTGCCAGCAGCTTACAGGCATTCTACGAGCAGTACTTC.

The rearrangement links TRBV20-1 to TRBJ2-5; D is unclear. V lost 3 bases to trimming and J lost 2 bases, with 4 bases between them. CDR3 length: 11 amino acids. Germline loops: CDR1 DFQATT, CDR2 SNEGSKA (reference sequence). The DNA for the CDR3 is TGCAGTGCTAGTCAGCAAGAGACCCAGTACTTC. Its protein product is CSASQQETQYF.

The rearrangement uses TRBV30 and TRBJ2-2; the D gene is possibly TRBD2 (6 bases). CDR1 GTSNPN and CDR2 SVGIG come from the germline V gene (reference sequence). The CDR3 is made up of 14 amino acids. V was shortened by 3 bases and J by 4 bases, with 12 bases between the two germline ends. CDR3 residues: CAWSSLAPTGELFF. Here the CDR3 DNA reads TGTGCCTGGAGCTCACTAGCCCCCACCGGGGAGCTGTTTTTT.

The chain is built from TRBV7-6 and TRBJ2-7; a weak D match, TRBD2 (5 bases). V dropped 3 bases and J dropped 1 base, with 13 bases sitting between them. Germline V gives CDR1 SGHVS, CDR2 FNYEAQ. The CDR3 sequence is 15 residues long. CDR3 nucleotides: TGTGCCAGCAGCTTGGAGTTTAGCGCTTCCTACGAGCAGTACTTC. Its translation is CASSLEFSASYEQYF. Full variable domain (rest looked up from reference TRBV7-6 and TRBJ2-7): GAGVSQSPRYKVTKRGQDVALRCDPISGHVSLYWYRQALGQGPEFLTYFNYEAQQDKSGLPNDRFSAERPEGSISTLTIQRTEQRDSAMYRCASSLEFSASYEQYFGPGTRLTVT.